Listed here are 21 T cell receptor beta chains from one sample, sequenced in a study of blood T cell repertoires in COVID-19. The method was immunoSEQ multiplex PCR; TCRdb's version includes in-frame clones alone and lacks a portion of them. Here the sample spans roughly 350,000 clones, around 91% being singletons. The sequencing sample was made of peripheral blood. Receptors were obtained from a woman between 18 and 29 years old who had recovered from COVID-19.

J is TRBJ2-3 and V is TRBV5-4, with TRBD2 matching over 7 bases. V shed 2 bases and J 0 bases; nucleotides not matched to a gene: 0. The germline gives CDR1 SGHNT, CDR2 YYREEE (reference sequence). This CDR3 has 14 amino acids. The CDR3 loop reads CASSFSGSTDTQYF. CDR3 bases: TGTGCCAGCAGCTTTAGCGGGAGCACAGATACGCAGTATTTT.

V and J are TRBV18 and TRBJ2-1, with D possibly matching TRBD2 (6 bases). Trimming took off 0 bases at V and 0 bases at J, with 9 bases between the two ends. The CDR3 spans 16 residues. Germline CDR1 KGHSH, CDR2 LQKENI. Here the CDR3 reads CASSPPEGGSYNEQFF. The CDR3 DNA is TGTGCCAGCTCACCACCGGAGGGAGGCTCCTACAATGAGCAGTTCTTC.

The chain recombines TRBV2 with TRBJ1-1; 8 nucleotides agree with TRBD1. The CDR3 has 14 amino acids. V gave up 5 bases and J gave up 1 base; unmatched junction bases: 3. Germline lookup yields CDR1 SNHLY and CDR2 FYNNEI. This CDR3 is CASSSGGENTEAFF. In DNA form, the CDR3 reads TGTGCCAGCAGTTCAGGGGGCGAGAACACTGAAGCTTTCTTT.

This chain links TRBV6-6 with TRBJ1-2; D call uncertain. V lost 7 bases and J lost 4, with 22 bases in between. The CDR3 consists of 16 residues. CDR1 and CDR2 from the germline V gene are MNHNY and SVGAGI (reference sequence). The CDR3 nucleotides are TGTGCCAGCACCTTACACGCGGGGTCCCTCACCTATGGCTACACCTTC. Protein product: CASTLHAGSLTYGYTF.

V and J are TRBV4-1 and TRBJ1-4, with 7 bases identical to TRBD1. The CDR3 contains 19 residues. The ends lost 4 bases at V and 1 base at J; junction bases unmatched: 15. CDR1 is MGHRA and CDR2 is YSYEKL in the germline V gene. DNA for the CDR3: TGCGCCAGCAGCCCCCGGGGTTACAGGGGATTGGGAACTAATGAAAAACTGTTTTTT. This codes for CASSPRGYRGLGTNEKLFF.

This rearrangement joins TRBV2 to TRBJ2-7; a possible D gene is TRBD2 (6 bases). This CDR3 is built from 17 residues. Deletions cut 8 bases from V and 5 bases from J, with 28 bases between. Germline assignment: CDR1 SNHLY and CDR2 FYNNEI. CDR3 protein: CASRRYLTEGRINEQYV. The CDR3 coding sequence is TGTGCCAGCCGTCGCTACTTGACGGAGGGGCGCATCAACGAGCAGTACGTC.

CDR3 in amino acids: CASSPAAASGSYNEQFF. The CDR3 nucleotides are TGTGCCAGCAGCCCAGCAGCGGCTAGCGGCTCCTACAATGAGCAGTTCTTC. This chain uses TRBV7-9 with TRBJ2-1, with 7 bases that match TRBD2. The length of the CDR3 is 17 residues. Trimming removed 5 bases from V and 0 bases from J; junction bases left unmatched: 10. From germline, CDR1 is SEHNR and CDR2 FQNEAQ (reference sequence).

The CDR3 loop is CASSPLASGSSGELFF. The CDR3 nucleotides read TGTGCCAGCAGCCCACTGGCCAGCGGGAGTTCTGGGGAGCTGTTTTTT. The chain links TRBV11-3 to TRBJ2-2; 8 bases align to TRBD2. Germline trimming cut 5 bases from V and 8 bases from J; bases unmatched to any gene: 13. Germline CDR1 and CDR2: SGHNT and YENEEA. CDR3 length: 16 amino acids.

The chain joins TRBV5-6 to TRBJ2-3, with D hard to call. V lost 4 bases, J lost 0 bases, and 12 bases lay in between. Germline assignment: CDR1 SGHDT and CDR2 YYEEEE. The CDR3 length is 15 residues. The CDR3 DNA sequence: TGTGCCAGCAGCCGGGTGGCTACTAGCACAGATACGCAGTATTTT. Its translation is CASSRVATSTDTQYF.

The chain combines TRBV18 with TRBJ2-2; no reliable D call. Germline assignment: CDR1 KGHSH and CDR2 LQKENI. The V end was cut by 6 bases, the J end by 4 bases, with 9 bases between. CDR3 size: 13 residues. The CDR3: CASSLGGTGELFF. For the CDR3, the DNA is TGTGCCAGCTCTCTAGGCGGCACCGGGGAGCTGTTTTTT.

The rearrangement uses TRBV10-2 and TRBJ1-2; perhaps TRBD1 as D (6 bases). Germline V gene lookup returns CDR1 WSHSY and CDR2 SAAADI. V was pared by 2 bases and J by 5 bases, with 15 bases between. The CDR3 extends over 15 amino acids. The CDR3 spells CASSEGLAQGYGYTF. Written as DNA, the CDR3 is TGCGCCAGCAGTGAGGGGTTGGCTCAGGGGTATGGCTACACCTTC.

This chain links TRBV6-1 with TRBJ2-3, with TRBD2 as a possible D gene (6 bases). The CDR3 loop spans 15 amino acids. The germline V gene has CDR1 MNHNS and CDR2 SASEGT. V was trimmed by 2 bases and J by 1 base, leaving 10 bases between them. The CDR3 DNA is TGTGCCAGCAGTGAAATGGGCGGGGGCACAGATACGCAGTATTTT. This translates into CASSEMGGGTDTQYF.

The V and J genes are TRBV29-1 and TRBJ2-3, with 7 bases identical to TRBD1. The trim removed 6 bases at V and 2 bases at J, leaving 11 bases unmatched. Germline CDR1 and CDR2: SQVTM and ANQGSEA. The CDR3 totals 15 residues. The CDR3 nucleotides are TGCAGCGTGGGCGTTAGCAGGGGGATCACAGATACGCAGTATTTT. It specifies CSVGVSRGITDTQYF.

On this clone itself: This sample includes further DNA sequences coding for the same CDR3. The J gene is TRBJ1-2, the V gene TRBV19, with TRBD1 identical over 7 bases. CDR3 length: 12 amino acids. With 4 bases clipped from V and 4 bases from J, the junction kept 0 bases outside the gene matches. CDR1 and CDR2 from the germline V gene are LNHDA and SQIVND (reference sequence). In nucleotides, the CDR3 is TGTGCCAGTAGTAGACAGGGCTATGGCTACACCTTC. Protein product: CASSRQGYGYTF.

In its sample, this clone was seen once. The chain employs TRBV11-2 and TRBJ2-7, with 11 bases fitting TRBD2. CDR1 is SGHAT, CDR2 FQNNGV, per germline. The CDR3 covers 14 residues. With 5 bases clipped from V and 7 bases from J, the junction kept 7 bases outside the gene matches. CDR3: CASSPKWTSGEQYV. CDR3 bases: TGTGCCAGCAGCCCTAAATGGACTAGCGGGGAGCAGTACGTC.

The V call is TRBV7-2, the J call TRBJ1-2, with a tentative D call TRBD1 (5 bases). CDR1 and CDR2 (germline): SGHTA, FQGNSA. This CDR3 spans 14 amino acids. Trimming left V 5 bases short and J 5 bases short, with 15 bases between. The CDR3, as DNA: TGTGCCAGCAGCGCAGGGTGGACGGAGTATGGCTACACCTTC. The encoded protein is CASSAGWTEYGYTF.

This chain joins TRBV15 and TRBJ2-3; TRBD1 matches 7 bases. J was trimmed by 4 bases and V by 5 bases; bases with no gene match: 9. This CDR3 has 15 residues. In germline, CDR1 is LNHNV, CDR2 YYDKDF (reference sequence). The CDR3 sequence is CATSENRGLADTQYF. In DNA, the CDR3 is TGTGCCACCAGCGAGAATAGGGGGCTCGCAGATACGCAGTATTTT.

J is TRBJ1-1 and V is TRBV29-1; 7 bases match TRBD1. The CDR3 has 14 amino acids. Germline V CDR1 and CDR2: SQVTM, ANQGSEA. Trimming took 7 bases from V and 3 from J; bases not matched to a gene: 11. The CDR3 coding sequence is TGCAGCGCCCCGGGACAGATAAGCTACACTGAAGCTTTCTTT. Amino acids: CSAPGQISYTEAFF.

The chain has TRBV7-9 and TRBJ2-2; 11 bases align to TRBD2. Looked up from germline, CDR1 is SEHNR and CDR2 is FQNEAQ (reference sequence). J lost 2 bases, V lost 8 bases, and 7 bases had no gene match. This CDR3 spans 16 amino acids. CDR3 residues: CASGTSGVTNTGELFF. The CDR3 bases are TGTGCCAGCGGGACTAGCGGAGTGACAAACACCGGGGAGCTGTTTTTT.

The rearrangement uses TRBV15 and TRBJ1-6; D perhaps matches TRBD1 (5 bases). Trimming removed 0 bases from V and 11 bases from J, with 14 bases in between. CDR3 length: 15 residues. The germline gives CDR1 LNHNV, CDR2 YYDKDF (reference sequence). CDR3 bases: TGTGCCACCAGCAGAGAGCAGGGTTTCAGGACACCCCTCCACTTT. Translated, it gives CATSREQGFRTPLHF.

J is TRBJ2-1 and V is TRBV19, with TRBD2 matching over 11 bases. CDR3 size: 15 residues. Germline V gene sequence: CDR1 LNHDA, CDR2 SQIVND (reference sequence). The trim removed 4 bases at V and 4 bases at J, leaving 3 bases unmatched. The CDR3 region has the DNA TGTGCCAGTAGTACGGGACTAGCGGAATACAATGAGCAGTTCTTC. Translation gives CASSTGLAEYNEQFF.